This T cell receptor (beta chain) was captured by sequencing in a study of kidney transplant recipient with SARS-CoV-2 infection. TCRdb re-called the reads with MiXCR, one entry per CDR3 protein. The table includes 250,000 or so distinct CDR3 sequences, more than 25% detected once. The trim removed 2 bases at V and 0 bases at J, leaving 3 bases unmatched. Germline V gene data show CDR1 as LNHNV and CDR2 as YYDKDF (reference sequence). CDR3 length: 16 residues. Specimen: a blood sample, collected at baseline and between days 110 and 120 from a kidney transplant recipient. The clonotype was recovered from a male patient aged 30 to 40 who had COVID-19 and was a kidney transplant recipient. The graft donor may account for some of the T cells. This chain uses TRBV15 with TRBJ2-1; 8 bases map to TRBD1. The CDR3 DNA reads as TGTGCCACCAGCAGATCAACAGGGGGCTCCTACAATGAGCAGTTCTTC. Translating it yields CATSRSTGGSYNEQFF.